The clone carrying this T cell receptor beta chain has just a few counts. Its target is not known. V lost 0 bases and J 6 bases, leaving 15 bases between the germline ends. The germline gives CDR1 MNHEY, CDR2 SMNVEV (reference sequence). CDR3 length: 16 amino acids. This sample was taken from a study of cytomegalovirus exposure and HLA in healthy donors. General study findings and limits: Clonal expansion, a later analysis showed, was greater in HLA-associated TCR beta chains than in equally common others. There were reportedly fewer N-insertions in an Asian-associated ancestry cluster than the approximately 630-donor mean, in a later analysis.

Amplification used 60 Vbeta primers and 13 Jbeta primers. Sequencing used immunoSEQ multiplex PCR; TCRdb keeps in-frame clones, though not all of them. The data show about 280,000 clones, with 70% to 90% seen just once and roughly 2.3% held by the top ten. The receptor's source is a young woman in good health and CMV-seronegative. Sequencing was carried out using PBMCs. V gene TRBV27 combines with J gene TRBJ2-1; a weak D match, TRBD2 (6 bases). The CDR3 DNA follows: TGTGCCAGCAGTTTATCACGGACTACCCCACTCAATGAGCAGTTCTTC. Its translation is CASSLSRTTPLNEQFF.